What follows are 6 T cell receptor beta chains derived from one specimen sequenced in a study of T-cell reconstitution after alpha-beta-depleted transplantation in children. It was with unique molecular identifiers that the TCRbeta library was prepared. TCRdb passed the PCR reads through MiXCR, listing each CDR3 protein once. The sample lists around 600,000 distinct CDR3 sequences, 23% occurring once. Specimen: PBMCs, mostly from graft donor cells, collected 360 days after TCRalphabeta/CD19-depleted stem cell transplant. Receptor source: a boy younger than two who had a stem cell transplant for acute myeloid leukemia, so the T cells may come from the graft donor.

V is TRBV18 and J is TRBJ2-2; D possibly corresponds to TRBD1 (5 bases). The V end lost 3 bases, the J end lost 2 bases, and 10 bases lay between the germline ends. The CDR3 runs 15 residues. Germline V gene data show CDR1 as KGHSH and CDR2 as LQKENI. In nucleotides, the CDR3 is TGTGCCAGCTCACCCGTGACAGATAACACCGGGGAGCTGTTTTTT. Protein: CASSPVTDNTGELFF.

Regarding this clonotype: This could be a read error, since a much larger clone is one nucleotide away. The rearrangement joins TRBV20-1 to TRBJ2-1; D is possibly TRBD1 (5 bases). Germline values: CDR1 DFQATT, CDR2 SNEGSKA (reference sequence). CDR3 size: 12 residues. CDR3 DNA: TGCAGTTCTAGAGATCAGGGCCTAGAGCAGTTCTTC. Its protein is CSSRDQGLEQFF.

CDR3: CASSLSRIIGYNEQFF. In DNA, the CDR3 is TGTGCCAGCAGTTTGAGTAGGATTATAGGGTACAATGAGCAGTTCTTC. The chain recombines TRBV12-3 or TRBV12-4 with TRBJ2-1, with unresolved D. The CDR3 spans 16 residues. Trimming took 3 bases from V and 4 from J, leaving 16 bases between them.

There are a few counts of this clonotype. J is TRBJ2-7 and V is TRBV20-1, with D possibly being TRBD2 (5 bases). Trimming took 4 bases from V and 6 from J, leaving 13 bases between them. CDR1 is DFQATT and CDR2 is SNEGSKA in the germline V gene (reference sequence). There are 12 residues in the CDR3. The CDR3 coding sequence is TGCAGTGCTATGAGGGATTACGGCGAGCAGTACGTC. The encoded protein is CSAMRDYGEQYV.

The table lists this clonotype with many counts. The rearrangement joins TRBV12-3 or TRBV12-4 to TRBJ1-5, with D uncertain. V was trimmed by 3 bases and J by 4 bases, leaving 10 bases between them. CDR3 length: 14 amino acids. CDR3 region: CASSFGQINQPQHF. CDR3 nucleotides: TGTGCCAGCAGTTTCGGTCAGATTAATCAGCCCCAGCATTTT.

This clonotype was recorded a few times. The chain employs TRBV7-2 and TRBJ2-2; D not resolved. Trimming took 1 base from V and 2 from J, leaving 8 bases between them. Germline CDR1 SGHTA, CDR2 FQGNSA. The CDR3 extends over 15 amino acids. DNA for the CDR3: TGTGCCAGCAGCTTAGTCTGGAGTAACACCGGGGAGCTGTTTTTT. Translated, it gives CASSLVWSNTGELFF. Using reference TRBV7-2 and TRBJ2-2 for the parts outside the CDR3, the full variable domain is GAGVSQSPSNKVTEKGKDVELRCDPISGHTALYWYRQSLGQGLEFLIYFQGNSAPDKSGLPSDRFSAERTGGSVSTLTIQRTQQEDSAVYLCASSLVWSNTGELFFGEGSRLTVL.